These T cell receptor beta chains were read from a single sample in a study of CD8+ T cells in alopecia areata. This table comes from immunoSEQ multiplex PCR, and its TCRdb copy is limited to in-frame clones, with some not included. The sample gives approximately 150,000 clones, around 86% of which show up once; more than 13% is in the top ten. The sequenced sample was CD8+ T cells sorted from blood, obtained at week 0. Receptors were obtained from a human donor with alopecia areata. CDR3s include the opening cysteine and the closing phenylalanine or tryptophan. Each record gives: CDR3 protein, CDR3 DNA, D gene, clone size, V gene, CDR3 length, J gene. A D gene is named only where the DNA matches it firmly. A row's size may be missing; if present it is once, few, many or a size class.

CDR3 protein: CAWSPDSTYEQYF
CDR3 DNA: TGTGCCTGGAGTCCCGACAGTACCTACGAGCAGTACTTC
D gene: .
clone size: .
V gene: TRBV30
CDR3 length: 13
J gene: TRBJ2-7

CDR3 protein: CASSLAEALSSYEQYF
CDR3 DNA: TGCGCCAGCAGCTTGGCTGAAGCCCTGAGCTCCTACGAGCAGTACTTC
D gene: .
clone size: .
V gene: TRBV5-1
CDR3 length: 16
J gene: TRBJ2-7

CDR3 protein: CASSLHPTGTGLF
CDR3 DNA: TGTGCCAGCAGTCTCCACCCAACCGGGACAGGGCTTTTC
D gene: TRBD1
clone size: once
V gene: TRBV6-5
CDR3 length: 13
J gene: TRBJ2-7

CDR3 protein: CASSPPGQGYNEQFF
CDR3 DNA: TGTGCCAGCTCACCACCGGGACAGGGGTACAATGAGCAGTTCTTC
D gene: TRBD1
clone size: .
V gene: TRBV18
CDR3 length: 15
J gene: TRBJ2-1

CDR3 protein: CASSISGEGGNTEAFF
CDR3 DNA: TGTGCCAGTAGTATCTCTGGCGAGGGGGGAAACACTGAAGCTTTCTTT
D gene: .
clone size: .
V gene: TRBV19
CDR3 length: 16
J gene: TRBJ1-1

CDR3 protein: CASSYGGPQETQYF
CDR3 DNA: TGTGCCAGCAGTTACGGGGGACCCCAAGAGACCCAGTACTTC
D gene: .
clone size: .
V gene: TRBV6-5
CDR3 length: 14
J gene: TRBJ2-5

CDR3 protein: CASSQDRNSRNTGELFF
CDR3 DNA: TGTGCCAGCAGCCAAGATCGGAACAGTCGGAACACCGGGGAGCTGTTTTTT
D gene: .
clone size: .
V gene: TRBV4-2
CDR3 length: 17
J gene: TRBJ2-2

CDR3 protein: CASSLAWRMSYNEQFF
CDR3 DNA: TGTGCCAGCAGCTTAGCGTGGCGGATGTCCTACAATGAGCAGTTCTTC
D gene: .
clone size: .
V gene: TRBV7-9
CDR3 length: 16
J gene: TRBJ2-1

CDR3 protein: CASSQDGTDNYGYTF
CDR3 DNA: TGCGCCAGCAGCCAAGATGGGACAGATAACTATGGCTACACCTTC
D gene: TRBD1
clone size: once
V gene: TRBV4-1
CDR3 length: 15
J gene: TRBJ1-2

CDR3 protein: CASRGYEETQYF
CDR3 DNA: TGTGCCAGCAGGGGGTACGAAGAGACCCAGTACTTC
D gene: .
clone size: .
V gene: TRBV27
CDR3 length: 12
J gene: TRBJ2-5

CDR3 protein: CASSSGASGANVLTF
CDR3 DNA: TGTGCCAGCAGCTCGGGGGCGTCTGGGGCCAACGTCCTGACTTTC
D gene: .
clone size: few
V gene: TRBV11-2
CDR3 length: 15
J gene: TRBJ2-6

CDR3 protein: CASSWDLTDTQYF
CDR3 DNA: TGTGCCAGCAGTTGGGACCTCACAGATACGCAGTATTTT
D gene: .
clone size: .
V gene: TRBV6-6
CDR3 length: 13
J gene: TRBJ2-3

CDR3 protein: CASSPATATPYSNQPQHF
CDR3 DNA: TGTGCCAGCAGTCCGGCGACAGCCACCCCATATAGCAATCAGCCCCAGCATTTT
D gene: .
clone size: .
V gene: TRBV27
CDR3 length: 18
J gene: TRBJ1-5

CDR3 protein: CASSESRGPDTQYF
CDR3 DNA: TGCGCCAGCAGTGAGTCGAGGGGTCCAGATACGCAGTATTTT
D gene: .
clone size: .
V gene: TRBV10-1
CDR3 length: 14
J gene: TRBJ2-3

CDR3 protein: CAWKGRGVTEAFF
CDR3 DNA: TGTGCCTGGAAAGGCAGGGGTGTCACTGAAGCTTTCTTT
D gene: .
clone size: .
V gene: TRBV30
CDR3 length: 13
J gene: TRBJ1-1

CDR3 protein: CATSMGLAGGGETQYF
CDR3 DNA: TGTGCCACCAGCATGGGACTAGCGGGAGGAGGGGAGACCCAGTACTTC
D gene: TRBD2
clone size: .
V gene: TRBV15
CDR3 length: 16
J gene: TRBJ2-5

CDR3 protein: CSVERGDPPATEAFF
CDR3 DNA: TGCAGCGTTGAACGGGGGGACCCGCCGGCCACTGAAGCTTTCTTT
D gene: .
clone size: .
V gene: TRBV29-1
CDR3 length: 15
J gene: TRBJ1-1

CDR3 protein: CSVATSYEQYF
CDR3 DNA: TGCAGCGTTGCCACCTCCTACGAGCAGTACTTC
D gene: .
clone size: .
V gene: TRBV29-1
CDR3 length: 11
J gene: TRBJ2-7

CDR3 protein: CASSLGVLQSETQYF
CDR3 DNA: TGTGCCAGCAGCTTAGGGGTTCTTCAGTCGGAGACCCAGTACTTC
D gene: .
clone size: .
V gene: TRBV11-2
CDR3 length: 15
J gene: TRBJ2-5

CDR3 protein: CASSRGQGNTEAFF
CDR3 DNA: TGCGCCAGCAGCAGGGGACAGGGGAACACTGAAGCTTTCTTT
D gene: TRBD1
clone size: .
V gene: TRBV5-1
CDR3 length: 14
J gene: TRBJ1-1

CDR3 protein: CASSFRGQGAYEQYF
CDR3 DNA: TGTGCCAGCAGCTTTAGGGGACAGGGGGCCTACGAGCAGTACTTC
D gene: TRBD1
clone size: .
V gene: TRBV13
CDR3 length: 15
J gene: TRBJ2-7

CDR3 protein: CASSPPGPEAFF
CDR3 DNA: TGTGCCAGCTCACCTCCGGGCCCTGAAGCTTTCTTT
D gene: .
clone size: .
V gene: TRBV18
CDR3 length: 12
J gene: TRBJ1-1

CDR3 protein: CASSRDRGNTEAFF
CDR3 DNA: TGTGCCAGCAGCAGGGACAGGGGGAACACTGAAGCTTTCTTT
D gene: TRBD1
clone size: .
V gene: TRBV5-6
CDR3 length: 14
J gene: TRBJ1-1

CDR3 protein: CASSVGLAVEQFF
CDR3 DNA: TGTGCCAGCAGCGTAGGTCTGGCAGTCGAACAGTTCTTC
D gene: .
clone size: .
V gene: TRBV9
CDR3 length: 13
J gene: TRBJ2-1

CDR3 protein: CASSLAVDLGADTQYF
CDR3 DNA: TGCGCCAGCAGCTTGGCCGTCGACTTAGGGGCAGATACGCAGTATTTT
D gene: .
clone size: .
V gene: TRBV5-1
CDR3 length: 16
J gene: TRBJ2-3

CDR3 protein: CASSLGRNTGELFF
CDR3 DNA: TGCGCCAGCAGCTTGGGGCGGAACACCGGGGAGCTGTTTTTT
D gene: .
clone size: .
V gene: TRBV5-1
CDR3 length: 14
J gene: TRBJ2-2

CDR3 protein: CASSWGFTGELFF
CDR3 DNA: TGTGCCAGCAGCTGGGGATTCACCGGGGAGCTGTTTTTT
D gene: .
clone size: .
V gene: TRBV5-4
CDR3 length: 13
J gene: TRBJ2-2

CDR3 protein: CASSPAGMNTEAFF
CDR3 DNA: TGCGCCAGCAGTCCCGCGGGAATGAACACTGAAGCTTTCTTT
D gene: .
clone size: .
V gene: TRBV5-1
CDR3 length: 14
J gene: TRBJ1-1

CDR3 protein: CASSPDGTSTDTQYF
CDR3 DNA: TGTGCCAGCAGCCCCGACGGGACTAGCACAGATACGCAGTATTTT
D gene: .
clone size: .
V gene: TRBV9
CDR3 length: 15
J gene: TRBJ2-3

CDR3 protein: CASSLSGRELFF
CDR3 DNA: TGTGCCAGCAGCTTGAGTGGCCGGGAGCTGTTTTTT
D gene: .
clone size: .
V gene: TRBV5-6
CDR3 length: 12
J gene: TRBJ2-2

CDR3 protein: CASTSEVAGGNEQFF
CDR3 DNA: TGTGCCAGCACCTCGGAGGTAGCGGGAGGGAATGAGCAGTTCTTC
D gene: TRBD2
clone size: .
V gene: TRBV7-9
CDR3 length: 15
J gene: TRBJ2-1

CDR3 protein: CASSHPGQRNTEAFF
CDR3 DNA: TGCGCCAGCAGCCACCCGGGACAGCGTAACACTGAAGCTTTCTTT
D gene: TRBD1
clone size: .
V gene: TRBV4-1
CDR3 length: 15
J gene: TRBJ1-1

CDR3 protein: CASSSTLAGEKYEQFF
CDR3 DNA: TGTGCCAGCAGTTCAACGCTAGCGGGAGAAAAGTATGAGCAGTTCTTC
D gene: TRBD2
clone size: .
V gene: TRBV6-5
CDR3 length: 16
J gene: TRBJ2-1